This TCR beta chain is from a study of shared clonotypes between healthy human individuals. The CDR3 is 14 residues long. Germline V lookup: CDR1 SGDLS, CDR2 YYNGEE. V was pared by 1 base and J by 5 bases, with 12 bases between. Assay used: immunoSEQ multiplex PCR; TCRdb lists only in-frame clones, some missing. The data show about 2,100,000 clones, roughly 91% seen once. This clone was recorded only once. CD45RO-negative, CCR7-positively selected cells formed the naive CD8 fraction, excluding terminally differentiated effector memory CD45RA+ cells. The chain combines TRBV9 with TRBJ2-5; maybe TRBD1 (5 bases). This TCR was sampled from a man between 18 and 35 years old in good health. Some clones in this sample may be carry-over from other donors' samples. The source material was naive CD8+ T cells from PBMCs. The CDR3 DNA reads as TGTGCCAGCAGCGTATCACAGGCCTGGGAGACCCAGTACTTC. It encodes CASSVSQAWETQYF.